Listed below are T cell receptor beta chains from one sample, sequenced in a study of T cells in Graves' hyperthyroidism and ophthalmopathy. TCRdb re-called the multiplex PCR reads through MiXCR, storing one row per CDR3 protein. This repertoire shows a few hundred thousand distinct CDR3 sequences, around 15% found once; its top ten account for roughly 14%. The material sequenced was blood. The source is a middle-aged woman with Graves' hyperthyroidism. CDR3s include the opening cysteine and the closing phenylalanine or tryptophan. A D gene is named only where the DNA matches it firmly. Size tells how often a clone was seen (once, few, many) or the class of an expanded clone, and some rows leave it out.

j_call d_call clone_size v_call cdr3_nt cdr3_aa
TRBJ2-2 . . TRBV19 TGTGCCAGTAGGGAGCAGGGGAACACCGGGGAGCTGTTTTTT CASREQGNTGELFF
TRBJ1-4 . many TRBV28 TGTGCCAGCAGTTTTCCGGCACTTCCAACTAATGAAAAACTGTTTTTT CASSFPALPTNEKLFF
TRBJ1-1 TRBD1 . TRBV9 TGTGCCAGCGGCCAGACAGGGAGAGGTGAAGCTTTCTTT CASGQTGRGEAFF
TRBJ2-7 TRBD2 many TRBV27 TGTGCCAGCAGTATACTAGGGACTAGCGGGATATACGAGCAGTACTTC CASSILGTSGIYEQYF
TRBJ2-1 . many TRBV28 TGTGCCAGCAGTATAGCCGACTCGAGCTCCTACAATGAGCAGTTCTTC CASSIADSSSYNEQFF
TRBJ2-1 . many TRBV5-1 TGCGCCAGCAGCTTGGAGACTGGCTCCTACAATGAGCAGTTCTTC CASSLETGSYNEQFF
TRBJ2-1 . . TRBV5-1 TGCGCCGGCAGCTTAAGGACCTCAACCAATGAGCAGTTCTTC CAGSLRTSTNEQFF
TRBJ2-1 . few TRBV24-1 TGTGCCACCAGTGATGGCGTGAGCTCCTACAATGAGCAGTTCTTC CATSDGVSSYNEQFF
TRBJ2-5 . many TRBV28 TGTGCCAGCAGTTCCCAGCACCAAGAGACCCAGTACTTC CASSSQHQETQYF
TRBJ2-1 . . TRBV29-1 TGCAGCGTTGTATTGCAGGGCCATGAGCAGTTCTTC CSVVLQGHEQFF
TRBJ1-6 TRBD1 few TRBV5-1 TGCGCCAGCAGCAAAGAAACCGGACAGGGGTATAATTCACCCCTCCACTTT CASSKETGQGYNSPLHF
TRBJ2-3 . few TRBV9 TGTGCCAGCAGCGTAGGACCACCCTGGGATACGCAGTATTTT CASSVGPPWDTQYF
TRBJ2-7 TRBD1 many TRBV28 TGTGCCAGCAGGTCGGGACAGGGCTACGAGCAGTACTTC CASRSGQGYEQYF
TRBJ2-1 . . TRBV11-1 TGTGCCAGCAGCTTAGGACCGGCTTCGGAGAATGAGCAGTTCTTC CASSLGPASENEQFF
TRBJ2-7 . . TRBV29-1 TGCAGCGTTGAAGTCGTCTCCTACGAGCAGTACTTC CSVEVVSYEQYF
TRBJ1-2 . . TRBV14 TGTGCCAGCAGACCCCGGGGGGGGAACTATGGCTACACCTTC CASRPRGGNYGYTF
TRBJ2-3 TRBD2 . TRBV7-9 TGTGCCAGCAGCTCGGGGGGGTTCAGCACAGATACGCAGTATTTT CASSSGGFSTDTQYF
TRBJ2-2 . few TRBV6-5 TGTGCCAGCAGTTACAGGCTGGGGCTAGCTTCCACCGGGGAGCTGTTTTTT CASSYRLGLASTGELFF
TRBJ2-2 TRBD2 . TRBV20-1 TGCAGTGCTAGAGTGGGGGGGATGAACACCGGGGAGCTGTTTTTT CSARVGGMNTGELFF
TRBJ2-7 . few TRBV3-1 TGTGCCAGCAGCCAGGGGACACCTTCCTACGAGCAGTACTTC CASSQGTPSYEQYF
TRBJ1-1 . . TRBV29-1 TGCAGCGTTTCGCGGTCCGACACTGAAGCTTTCTTT CSVSRSDTEAFF
TRBJ2-2 TRBD2 . TRBV5-4 TGTGCCAGCAGCTTGGAGAGGCGGGAGCACACCGGGGAGCTGTTTTTT CASSLERREHTGELFF
TRBJ2-3 . many TRBV2 TGTGCCAGCAGTGAAGGCCTCAGGGGGGGCCTCACAGATACGCAGTATTTT CASSEGLRGGLTDTQYF
TRBJ2-7 TRBD2 many TRBV5-1 TGCGCCAGCAGCTTGGGTACTAGCGGGGACTCCTACGAGCAGTACTTC CASSLGTSGDSYEQYF
TRBJ1-6 TRBD1 many TRBV12-3/TRBV12-4 TGTGCCAGCAGCCGGGACAGGCTATTGCCCCTCCACTTT CASSRDRLLPLHF
TRBJ1-2 . . TRBV6-1 TGTGCCAGCAGCCCGACACCGCATAACTATGGCTACACCTTC CASSPTPHNYGYTF
TRBJ2-1 . . TRBV25-1 TGTGCCAGCAGTGAACCAGGGAGCCCCTACAATGAGCAGTTCTTC CASSEPGSPYNEQFF
TRBJ2-1 . many TRBV27 TGTGCCTCGGGGAAGGGAACCTACAATGAGCAGTTCTTC CASGKGTYNEQFF
TRBJ2-7 . many TRBV28 TGTGCCAGCAGTCCACCGACATTTACCTACGAGCAGTACTTC CASSPPTFTYEQYF
TRBJ1-2 . many TRBV27 TGTGCCAGCAGTTTACGAGCAGGGCTGGTCTATGGCTACACCTTC CASSLRAGLVYGYTF
TRBJ2-5 TRBD2 many TRBV28 TGTGCCAGCAGGATTAGTAGGCTAGCGGGAGTGGAGACCCAGTACTTC CASRISRLAGVETQYF
TRBJ2-1 . many TRBV12-3/TRBV12-4 TGTGCCAGCAGCTCCCTACAGGGTGTAAATGAGCAGTTCTTC CASSSLQGVNEQFF
TRBJ2-3 . many TRBV28 TGTGCCAGCAGTTTATTTCTGGTAGCAGATACGCAGTATTTT CASSLFLVADTQYF
TRBJ2-3 TRBD2 many TRBV30 TGTGCCTGGAGCAAACTAGCGGGAGGGACAGATACGCAGTATTTT CAWSKLAGGTDTQYF
TRBJ1-2 . many TRBV12-5 TGTGCTAGTGGCCCGGGATTGGTATATGGCTACACCTTC CASGPGLVYGYTF
TRBJ2-1 . many TRBV12-3/TRBV12-4 TGTGCCAGCAGTTATACGACTTCTAGCGATAGCTCCTACAATGAGCAGTTCTTC CASSYTTSSDSSYNEQFF
TRBJ1-5 . many TRBV27 TGTGCCAGCAGTTTAGGGGGGGGCTTTAGCAATCAGCCCCAGCATTTT CASSLGGGFSNQPQHF
TRBJ2-7 . . TRBV4-1 TGCGCCAGCAGCCAACCTGGACGTACCTACGAGCAGTACTTC CASSQPGRTYEQYF
TRBJ2-1 TRBD2 few TRBV29-1 TGCAGCGACCGGGAGGGAGGATACAATGAGCAGTTCTTC CSDREGGYNEQFF
TRBJ1-6 TRBD1 few TRBV6-2/TRBV6-3 TGTGCCAGCAGTTGGGACAGAGGTTCACCCCTCCACTTT CASSWDRGSPLHF
TRBJ2-5 TRBD1 . TRBV5-1 TGCGCCAGCAGCCATCCGGGACAGGGGATAGAGACCCAGTACTTC CASSHPGQGIETQYF
TRBJ1-2 . . TRBV10-3 TGTGCCATCAAGGGACGAGGAGGGACTAACTATGGCTACACCTTC CAIKGRGGTNYGYTF
TRBJ2-7 . . TRBV30 TGTGCCTGGACCCTAAGGAGACTTGGTAACGAGCAGTACTTC CAWTLRRLGNEQYF
TRBJ2-1 TRBD2 once TRBV2 TGTGCCAGCAGTGAACTAGCGGGAGTAAATGAGCAGTTCTTC CASSELAGVNEQFF
TRBJ2-7 . many TRBV24-1 TGTGCCACCAGTGGGGGGCTCGAGCAGTACTTC CATSGGLEQYF
TRBJ1-4 . many TRBV3-1 TGTGCCAGCAGAACGGGACCGGGTCCTAATGAAAAACTGTTTTTT CASRTGPGPNEKLFF
TRBJ1-3 . . TRBV19 TGTGCCAGTAGTATAGGGACCGGATTCTCTGGAAACACCATATATTTT CASSIGTGFSGNTIYF
TRBJ2-7 . . TRBV7-9 TGTGCCAGCAACTCCGGGGGTGGGGCGAACGAGCAGTACTTC CASNSGGGANEQYF
TRBJ2-1 . many TRBV11-2 TGTGCCAGCAACCCTCTCCCTGCCTCCTACAATGAGCAGTTCTTC CASNPLPASYNEQFF
TRBJ2-6 . many TRBV10-2 TGCGCCAGCAAGGGCGGAGGACACTTACCGTCTGGGGCCAACGTCCTGACTTTC CASKGGGHLPSGANVLTF
TRBJ2-3 TRBD2 many TRBV29-1 TGCAGCGTTGAATGGTCTAGCGGGAGTTCGGTTAGGACAGATACGCAGTATTTT CSVEWSSGSSVRTDTQYF
TRBJ2-2 TRBD2 . TRBV10-2 TGCGCCAGCATGCCGGGGCTAGCGGGAGATATGAACACCGGGGAGCTGTTTTTT CASMPGLAGDMNTGELFF
TRBJ2-1 . . TRBV10-3 TGTGCCATCAGTGAGGGTTTGGGACTCAACAATGAGCAGTTCTTC CAISEGLGLNNEQFF
TRBJ2-1 . many TRBV12-3/TRBV12-4 TGTGCCAGCAGTCCGTCGTGGGGGGGCAACAATGAGCAGTTCTTC CASSPSWGGNNEQFF
TRBJ2-1 TRBD2 many TRBV20-1 TGCAGTGCTAGGAGTCCTAGCGGGATAAACAATGAGCAATTCTTC CSARSPSGINNEQFF